This TCR beta chain was identified in a study of beta chain features in type 1 diabetes. Broader study findings: The study found moderately but significantly shorter TCRB CDR3s in all four CD4+ subsets of Type 1 diabetes patients. For type 1 diabetes patients, VDJ junctions showed fewer insertions and more deletions. The study notes PCR might favor shorter templates equally in patients and controls. Resolution of whether HLA type affects TCRB rearrangement was not achieved here.

Germline assignment: CDR1 SGHAT and CDR2 FQNNGV. With V trimmed by 4 bases and J by 4 bases, 7 bases remained unmatched. The CDR3 is 15 residues long. Expressed TCRB transcripts were sequenced because the entire RNA isolate underwent reverse transcription. Assay: immunoSEQ multiplex PCR; the TCRdb copy retains only in-frame clones and omits some. The sample has almost 350,000 clones; roughly a tenth are singletons. This clone was counted many times. Its target is unknown. Cells sorted by CD45RO/CCR7/CD25/CD127/CD95/CD27 comprised CD4+ naive, central memory, regulatory and stem cell-like memory cells. What was sequenced was central memory CD4+ T cells from blood. The sequence came from a man aged 25-45 years with type 1 diabetes. This chain joins TRBV11-2 and TRBJ2-3, with 8 nucleotides matching TRBD1. The CDR3 is CASSYSTGVSDTQYF. In DNA form, the CDR3 reads TGTGCCAGCAGCTACTCGACAGGGGTATCAGATACGCAGTATTTT.